These T cell receptor beta chains were read from a single sample in a study of post-analysis software for immune sequencing data. TCRdb analysed the PCR reads with MiXCR anew, one entry per CDR3 protein. In the table there are approximately 360,000 distinct CDR3 sequences, about a third of which are singletons. Input material: blood. The receptor source for this set is a girl aged 10 to 17 with multiple sclerosis. Each CDR3 is given with its conserved first and last residue. The D gene is left open where the match is weak. Expanded clones get a size class; other rows say once, few or many, or leave the size out.

v_gene	abundance	j_gene	len	d_gene	CDR3nt	CDR3aa
TRBV5-1	-	TRBJ1-1	15	-	TGCGCCAGCAGCTTGGCGGGACCGATGAACACTGAAGCTTTCTTT	CASSLAGPMNTEAFF
TRBV10-3	once	TRBJ2-7	12	-	TGTGCCATCAGTGAGCCAGCCTACGAGCAGTACTTC	CAISEPAYEQYF
TRBV27	-	TRBJ2-2	15	-	TGTGCCAGCAGTTTAAGTCCGGTTAACACCGGGGAGCTGTTTTTT	CASSLSPVNTGELFF
TRBV24-1	-	TRBJ2-1	13	-	TGTGCCACCAGTGAAAGACAGAAATTTGGGCAGTTCTTC	CATSERQKFGQFF
TRBV6-1	-	TRBJ2-1	14	-	TGTGCCACCTATTTACAGGGTTCCTACAATGAGCAGTTCTTC	CATYLQGSYNEQFF
TRBV7-9	once	TRBJ2-5	13	-	TGTGCCAGCAGCCATAGAGGGAGGGAGACCCAGTACTTC	CASSHRGRETQYF
TRBV7-7	-	TRBJ2-2	13	-	TGTGCTAGCAGCTTAGAATCGACCGGGGAGCTGTTTTTT	CASSLESTGELFF
TRBV12-3/TRBV12-4	-	TRBJ1-1	13	-	TGTGCCAGCACCCTTGAGAGGGGTACTGAAGCTTTCTTT	CASTLERGTEAFF
TRBV29-1	few	TRBJ2-3	12	TRBD1	TGCAGCGTTGAACAGGGGGCCGATACGCAGTATTTT	CSVEQGADTQYF
TRBV10-3	-	TRBJ2-1	14	-	TGTGCCATCAGTGAGTCGGAGGGAACGAGGGAGCAGTTCTTC	CAISESEGTREQFF